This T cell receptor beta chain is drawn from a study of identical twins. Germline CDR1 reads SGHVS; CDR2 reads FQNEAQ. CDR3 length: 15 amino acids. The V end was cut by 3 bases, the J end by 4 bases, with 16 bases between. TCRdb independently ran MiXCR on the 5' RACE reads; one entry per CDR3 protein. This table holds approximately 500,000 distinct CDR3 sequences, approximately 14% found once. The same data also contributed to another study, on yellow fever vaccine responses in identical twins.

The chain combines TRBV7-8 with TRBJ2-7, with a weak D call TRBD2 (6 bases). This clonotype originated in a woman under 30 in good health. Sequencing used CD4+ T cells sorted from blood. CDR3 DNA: TGTGCCAGCAGCTTTCTAGCGACTGGGTGGTACGAGCAGTACTTC. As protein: CASSFLATGWYEQYF.